A selection of T cell receptor beta chains follows, all from one sample in a study of cytomegalovirus exposure and HLA in healthy donors. Here immunoSEQ multiplex PCR was the method, and the copy in TCRdb shows in-frame clones only, minus some. The sample yields over 85,000 clones, approximately 87% seen once. Sample: PBMCs. These receptors all stem from a man aged 35-49 years in good health and CMV-seronegative. Both conserved end residues are part of each CDR3. Fields, in order: J gene, clone size, D gene, V gene, CDR3 protein, CDR3 DNA. D genes are given only for firm matches. Where a row states a size, it is once, few, many or the class of an expanded clone; other rows omit it.

J gene: TRBJ1-1; clone size: few; D gene: .; V gene: TRBV27; CDR3 protein: CASSLFIRTEAFF; CDR3 DNA: TGTGCCAGCAGTTTATTCATCAGGACTGAAGCTTTCTTT
J gene: TRBJ2-2; clone size: .; D gene: TRBD2; V gene: TRBV27; CDR3 protein: CASSPSWGGAVF; CDR3 DNA: TGTGCCAGCAGTCCGTCGTGGGGGGGAGCTGTTTTT
J gene: TRBJ2-7; clone size: .; D gene: TRBD1; V gene: TRBV6-5; CDR3 protein: CASREEQGATYF; CDR3 DNA: TGTGCCAGCAGGGAAGAACAGGGGGCAACGTACTTC
J gene: TRBJ2-7; clone size: few; D gene: .; V gene: TRBV21-1; CDR3 protein: CASNQGQQDYEQYF; CDR3 DNA: TGTGCCAGCAACCAGGGGCAGCAGGACTACGAGCAGTACTTC
J gene: TRBJ1-2; clone size: .; D gene: TRBD1; V gene: TRBV5-4; CDR3 protein: CASSSADRVGGYTF; CDR3 DNA: TGTGCCAGCAGCTCGGCGGACAGGGTAGGAGGCTACACCTTC
J gene: TRBJ2-7; clone size: .; D gene: TRBD2; V gene: TRBV7-8; CDR3 protein: CASSPSRTSGYEQYF; CDR3 DNA: TGTGCCAGCAGCCCGAGTAGGACTAGCGGATACGAGCAGTACTTC
J gene: TRBJ1-1; clone size: .; D gene: .; V gene: TRBV5-1; CDR3 protein: CASSLAPGGSTEAFF; CDR3 DNA: TGCGCCAGCAGCTTGGCACCGGGGGGAAGCACTGAAGCTTTCTTT
J gene: TRBJ1-1; clone size: .; D gene: .; V gene: TRBV6-6; CDR3 protein: CASSLDRTLNTEAFF; CDR3 DNA: TGTGCCAGCAGCCTTGACAGGACTTTGAACACTGAAGCTTTCTTT
J gene: TRBJ2-1; clone size: .; D gene: .; V gene: TRBV18; CDR3 protein: CASSPPGDRESSYNEQFF; CDR3 DNA: TGTGCCAGCTCACCACCGGGGGATCGGGAGAGCTCCTACAATGAGCAGTTCTTC
J gene: TRBJ1-1; clone size: .; D gene: .; V gene: TRBV29-1; CDR3 protein: CSVARDNTEAFF; CDR3 DNA: TGCAGCGTTGCCAGGGATAACACTGAAGCTTTCTTT
J gene: TRBJ2-7; clone size: .; D gene: TRBD1; V gene: TRBV9; CDR3 protein: CASSVASGQGAIEQYF; CDR3 DNA: TGTGCCAGCAGCGTAGCTTCGGGACAGGGGGCGATTGAGCAGTACTTC
J gene: TRBJ1-4; clone size: .; D gene: TRBD1; V gene: TRBV29-1; CDR3 protein: CSGEDRDEKLFF; CDR3 DNA: TGCAGCGGTGAAGACAGGGATGAAAAACTGTTTTTT
J gene: TRBJ2-2; clone size: .; D gene: .; V gene: TRBV5-1; CDR3 protein: CASSSELAGTGELFF; CDR3 DNA: TGCGCCAGCAGTTCCGAACTAGCTGGAACCGGGGAGCTGTTTTTT
J gene: TRBJ2-5; clone size: .; D gene: TRBD2; V gene: TRBV27; CDR3 protein: CASSPILTSGGRETQYF; CDR3 DNA: TGTGCCAGCAGTCCCATCTTGACTAGCGGGGGGAGGGAGACCCAGTACTTC
J gene: TRBJ1-3; clone size: .; D gene: .; V gene: TRBV19; CDR3 protein: CASSISNRDGRRGNTIYF; CDR3 DNA: TGTGCCAGTAGTATCTCGAACAGGGATGGGCGACGAGGAAACACCATATATTTT
J gene: TRBJ1-2; clone size: .; D gene: TRBD1; V gene: TRBV6-5; CDR3 protein: CASNNGQGYGYTF; CDR3 DNA: TGTGCCAGCAATAACGGACAGGGGTATGGCTACACCTTC
J gene: TRBJ1-5; clone size: .; D gene: .; V gene: TRBV18; CDR3 protein: CASSPMQGSNQPQHF; CDR3 DNA: TGTGCCAGCTCACCAATGCAGGGCAGCAATCAGCCCCAGCATTTT
J gene: TRBJ1-6; clone size: few; D gene: TRBD1; V gene: TRBV7-6; CDR3 protein: CASSPYLTGDNSPLHF; CDR3 DNA: TGTGCCAGCAGCCCCTACCTGACAGGGGATAATTCACCCCTCCACTTT
J gene: TRBJ2-7; clone size: .; D gene: TRBD1; V gene: TRBV29-1; CDR3 protein: CSAETGDSYEQYF; CDR3 DNA: TGCAGCGCCGAGACAGGGGATTCCTACGAGCAGTACTTC
J gene: TRBJ1-2; clone size: .; D gene: .; V gene: TRBV6-5; CDR3 protein: CASSPGAGGYGYTF; CDR3 DNA: TGTGCCAGCAGTCCCGGTGCCGGCGGCTATGGCTACACCTTC
J gene: TRBJ2-1; clone size: .; D gene: .; V gene: TRBV21-1; CDR3 protein: CASLPGGGYYNEQFF; CDR3 DNA: TGTGCCAGCCTCCCCGGCGGGGGGTATTACAATGAGCAGTTCTTC
J gene: TRBJ1-6; clone size: .; D gene: .; V gene: TRBV21-1; CDR3 protein: CASSKEGFSSYNSPLHF; CDR3 DNA: TGTGCCAGCAGCAAAGAGGGGTTTTCCTCCTATAATTCACCCCTCCACTTT
J gene: TRBJ1-6; clone size: few; D gene: .; V gene: TRBV11-2; CDR3 protein: CASSLGGTPLHF; CDR3 DNA: TGTGCCAGCAGCTTAGGAGGGACACCCCTCCACTTT
J gene: TRBJ2-1; clone size: .; D gene: .; V gene: TRBV27; CDR3 protein: CASSFPGYNEQFF; CDR3 DNA: TGTGCCAGCAGTTTCCCAGGCTACAATGAGCAGTTCTTC
J gene: TRBJ2-7; clone size: .; D gene: .; V gene: TRBV7-9; CDR3 protein: CSSSFPGSYEQYF; CDR3 DNA: TGTTCCAGCAGCTTCCCAGGTTCCTACGAGCAGTACTTC
J gene: TRBJ2-3; clone size: few; D gene: TRBD2; V gene: TRBV7-8; CDR3 protein: CASSHPGRGGSSSTDTQYF; CDR3 DNA: TGTGCCAGCAGCCATCCCGGTCGCGGGGGGAGTTCAAGCACAGATACGCAGTATTTT
J gene: TRBJ1-3; clone size: .; D gene: .; V gene: TRBV7-9; CDR3 protein: CASSFTGTYSGNTIYF; CDR3 DNA: TGTGCCAGCAGCTTTACAGGGACCTACTCTGGAAACACCATATATTTT
J gene: TRBJ1-3; clone size: .; D gene: TRBD1; V gene: TRBV19; CDR3 protein: CASSLQGGSSGNTIYF; CDR3 DNA: TGTGCCAGTAGTTTACAGGGGGGATCCTCTGGAAACACCATATATTTT
J gene: TRBJ2-5; clone size: .; D gene: .; V gene: TRBV29-1; CDR3 protein: CSVGVAGVLQETQYF; CDR3 DNA: TGCAGCGTTGGGGTAGCAGGGGTTCTACAAGAGACCCAGTACTTC